This T cell receptor beta chain emerged from a study of control samples from healthy donors and cancer patients. The V end was cut by 0 bases, the J end by 2 bases, with 19 bases between. Germline CDR1 and CDR2: SGHRS and YFSETQ. The CDR3 consists of 18 residues. Only in-frame clones appear in the TCRdb table, and some are missing; sequencing was by immunoSEQ multiplex PCR. The table shows approximately 76,000 clones, with 70% to 85% occurring only once. Sequencing input: PBMCs. This clonotype originated in a man between 60 and 75 years old with head and neck cancer. The V call is TRBV5-1, the J call TRBJ2-3; D is perhaps TRBD1 (6 bases). In nucleotides, the CDR3 is TGCGCCAGCAGCTTGGTTTCAGGGGCGCAGACGATCACAGATACGCAGTATTTT. This encodes CASSLVSGAQTITDTQYF.